Presented here are 27 T cell receptor beta chains from one specimen sequenced in a study of T cell responses to AZD1222 COVID-19 vaccine. Measured with immunoSEQ multiplex PCR; TCRdb has only the in-frame clones, and not every one. Among about 97,000 clones, 91% were seen once, and the ten largest hold around 6.8%. The sample consisted of peripheral blood, taken on day 0 of AZD1222 vaccination. All receptors derive from an adult in good health.

The chain is built from TRBV7-9 and TRBJ1-2, with D perhaps matching TRBD1 (6 bases). Germline lookup yields CDR1 SEHNR and CDR2 FQNEAQ (reference sequence). The CDR3 has 15 amino acids. The ends were cut back, 1 base at V and 3 bases at J, with 12 bases in the middle. The CDR3 loop is CASSLGTALHYGYTF. In DNA form, the CDR3 reads TGTGCCAGCAGCTTAGGGACAGCGCTCCACTATGGCTACACCTTC.

This clone was counted a single time. V and J are TRBV11-1 and TRBJ2-7, with 7 bases identical to TRBD1. Germline CDR1 SGHAT, CDR2 FQDESV (reference sequence). This CDR3 is 15 amino acids long. V was clipped by 4 bases and J by 2 bases; unmatched bases: 8. The chain's CDR3 is CASSYQRGTAYEQYF. The CDR3 nucleotides read TGTGCCAGCAGCTATCAGAGAGGGACAGCCTACGAGCAGTACTTC. Based on the CDR3 plus reference TRBV11-1 and TRBJ2-7, the full variable domain is EAEVAQSPRYKITEKSQAVAFWCDPISGHATLYWYRQILGQGPELLVQFQDESVVDDSQLPKDRFSAERLKGVDSTLKIQPAELGDSAMYLCASSYQRGTAYEQYFGPGTRLTVT.

The V gene is TRBV3-1 (or the pseudogene TRBV3-2), the J gene TRBJ1-3; 7 bases align to TRBD1. The V and J ends lost 7 bases and 3 bases, in that order; junction bases with no gene match: 9. Germline CDR1 and CDR2: LGHDT and YNNKEL (reference sequence). This CDR3 contains 15 residues. CDR3 region: CASKTEGAGGNTIYF. CDR3 bases: TGTGCCAGCAAAACGGAGGGGGCAGGTGGAAACACCATATATTTT.

V is TRBV12-5 and J is TRBJ1-6; 7 positions agree with TRBD1. Germline CDR1 reads LGHNT; CDR2 reads FRNRAP. The CDR3 consists of 16 residues. V lost 2 bases and J lost 4; bases outside the gene matches: 5. DNA for the CDR3: TGTGCTAGTGGTTTGAGGGTGACAGGGTATAATTCACCCCTCCACTTT. This translates into CASGLRVTGYNSPLHF.

The DNA of the CDR3 is TGCGCCAGCAGCTTGGTATTCGTCGAGGCAGGGGACCGCTATGGCTACACCTTC. It codes for CASSLVFVEAGDRYGYTF. This chain connects TRBV5-1 to TRBJ1-2, with D possibly matching TRBD1 (6 bases). Trimming took 0 bases from V and 4 from J, leaving 22 bases between them. The germline V gene encodes CDR1 SGHRS and CDR2 YFSETQ. CDR3 size: 18 residues.

The V call is TRBV5-4, the J call TRBJ2-2, with a tentative D call TRBD1 (6 bases). The CDR3 loop spans 16 amino acids. Germline CDR1 reads SGHNT; CDR2 reads YYREEE (reference sequence). V lost 2 bases and J lost 1, with 12 bases in between. The CDR3 nucleotides read TGTGCCAGCAGCTTACAGGGTCATCGGAACACCGGGGAGCTGTTTTTT. This sequence encodes CASSLQGHRNTGELFF.

The chain is built from TRBV9 and TRBJ2-3; D remains ambiguous. This CDR3 is built from 16 residues. Between the trimmed V and J ends, which lost 0 bases and 6 bases, there was a span of 17 bases. Per germline, CDR1 SGDLS and CDR2 YYNGEE. CDR3 DNA sequence: TGTGCCAGCAGCGTAGGAGGCACTTCTAACTGGGATACGCAGTATTTT. Its protein is CASSVGGTSNWDTQYF.

The chain is built from TRBV4-1 and TRBJ2-7, with D possibly matching TRBD1 (6 bases). Trimming removed 0 bases at V and 3 bases at J, with 18 bases between. The length of the CDR3 is 17 residues. Germline CDR1 is MGHRA and CDR2 is YSYEKL. CDR3 DNA: TGCGCCAGCAGCCAAGAAGAGAGAGGGGGATCGGTCTACGAGCAGTACTTC. This sequence encodes CASSQEERGGSVYEQYF.

The chain carries TRBV19 and TRBJ2-3; 7 bases match TRBD1. The V segment lost 11 bases and the J segment 3 bases; nucleotides outside the gene matches: 11. From germline, CDR1 is LNHDA and CDR2 SQIVND (reference sequence). This CDR3 has 14 amino acids. The DNA of the CDR3 is TGTGCCTCGAGGGGAAGGGGGCGAACAGATACGCAGTATTTT. Translating it yields CASRGRGRTDTQYF.

This clone came up a few times. The chain combines TRBV19 with TRBJ2-7; weak D call: TRBD1 (7 bases). The CDR3 extends over 15 amino acids. V lost 3 bases to trimming and J lost 6 bases, with 18 bases between them. Germline CDR1 is LNHDA and CDR2 is SQIVND (reference sequence). The CDR3, as DNA: TGTGCCAGTAGTATCCTTTCCAGGGGGGTTTCCGAGCAGTACTTC. This encodes CASSILSRGVSEQYF.

In regard to this clone: This same CDR3 is encoded by further DNA sequences in the sample. CDR3 sequence reads: CASSFRETQYF. CDR3 nucleotides: TGTGCCAGCAGTTTCCGGGAGACCCAGTACTTC. This chain joins TRBV28 and TRBJ2-5; no reliable D call. CDR1 and CDR2 (germline): MDHEN, SYDVKM. V lost 3 bases and J 5 bases, leaving 4 bases between the germline ends. The CDR3 spans 11 residues.

V usage is TRBV27 and J usage is TRBJ1-6; a weak D match, TRBD1 (5 bases). Trimming shortened V by 3 bases and J by 7 bases, and 16 bases separated the two germline ends. The CDR3 has 16 residues. CDR1 is MNHEY and CDR2 is SMNVEV in the germline V gene (reference sequence). In DNA form, the CDR3 reads TGTGCCAGCAGTTTGAAGGAGTGGGGGGAAAATTCACCCCTCCACTTT. It yields the protein CASSLKEWGENSPLHF.

V is TRBV11-2 and J is TRBJ1-5; D call uncertain. Per germline, CDR1 SGHAT and CDR2 FQNNGV. The CDR3 covers 15 residues. The V and J ends lost 0 bases and 6 bases respectively, with 12 bases between them. Here the CDR3 DNA reads TGTGCCAGCAGCTTAGAAGGTGGGGTAACTCAGCCCCAGCATTTT. This encodes CASSLEGGVTQPQHF.

This CDR3 is CASRARDQEFF. CDR3 coding DNA: TGTGCCAGCAGAGCCCGGGACCAGGAGTTCTTC. The chain recombines TRBV11-1 with TRBJ2-1; TRBD1 or TRBD2 may be the D gene (5 bases each). Germline V gene sequence: CDR1 SGHAT, CDR2 FQDESV (reference sequence). V lost 6 bases, J lost 14 bases, and 14 bases lay in between. This CDR3 spans 11 amino acids.

The chain employs TRBV7-2 and TRBJ1-4, with D possibly TRBD1 on 6 matching bases. V gave up 8 bases and J gave up 5 bases, with 24 bases separating them. This CDR3 comprises 17 residues. The germline CDR1 and CDR2 sequences are SGHTA and FQGNSA. This chain's CDR3 is CASRAGAAGPINEKLFF. The CDR3 DNA reads TGTGCCAGCCGCGCAGGGGCCGCGGGTCCGATAAATGAAAAACTGTTTTTT. Variable domain in full (rest from reference TRBV7-2 and TRBJ1-4): GAGVSQSPSNKVTEKGKDVELRCDPISGHTALYWYRQSLGQGLEFLIYFQGNSAPDKSGLPSDRFSAERTGGSVSTLTIQRTQQEDSAVYLCASRAGAAGPINEKLFFGSGTQLSVL.

This chain uses TRBV3-1 (or the pseudogene TRBV3-2) with TRBJ2-3; maybe TRBD2 (5 bases). Trimming cost V 3 bases and J 3 bases, with 16 bases left between them. This CDR3 comprises 16 residues. Germline CDR1 reads LGHDT; CDR2 reads YNNKEL (reference sequence). CDR3 in DNA: TGTGCCAGCAGCCACCGTGTGTCGGGGAATACAGATACGCAGTATTTT. Protein: CASSHRVSGNTDTQYF.

The genes are TRBV5-1 and TRBJ2-5; no firm D call. Looked up from germline, CDR1 is SGHRS and CDR2 is YFSETQ. The CDR3 runs to 13 residues. The V gene lost 9 bases and the J gene lost 5 bases, with 17 bases spanning the gap. This CDR3 reads CATRVSPVETQYF. For the CDR3, the DNA is TGCGCCACCAGAGTATCCCCCGTGGAGACCCAGTACTTC.

V usage is TRBV18 and J usage is TRBJ2-1; D is ambiguous. CDR1 KGHSH and CDR2 LQKENI come from the germline V gene. Trimming pared 3 bases from V and 2 bases from J, leaving 11 bases between. The CDR3 is 15 residues long. The CDR3 spells CASSPAGSAYNEQFF. The DNA of the CDR3 is TGTGCCAGCTCACCGGCCGGAAGCGCCTACAATGAGCAGTTCTTC.

The chain carries TRBV28 and TRBJ1-5; possible D gene TRBD1, 6 bases. Germline V CDR1 and CDR2: MDHEN, SYDVKM. The V and J ends lost 10 bases and 5 bases respectively, with 9 bases between them. The CDR3 runs 11 residues. CDR3 sequence (DNA): TGTGCCACACGGGGGCATCAGCCCCAGCATTTT. Translation: CATRGHQPQHF.

This clone was detected only a few times. This sequence joins TRBV6-1 and TRBJ2-7; 9 nucleotides line up with TRBD2. The germline CDR1 and CDR2 sequences are MNHNS and SASEGT. This CDR3 comprises 15 residues. V was pared by 1 base and J by 1 base, with 2 bases of the junction left unmatched. The CDR3 protein is CASSEDTSGSYEQYF. For the CDR3, the DNA is TGTGCCAGCAGTGAAGACACTAGCGGGTCCTACGAGCAGTACTTC.

The chain employs TRBV4-2 and TRBJ1-1; 7 positions agree with TRBD1. Looked up from germline, CDR1 is LGHNA and CDR2 is YNFKEQ. V was pared by 0 bases and J by 4 bases, with 20 bases of the junction left unmatched. This CDR3 region has 20 residues. CDR3 sequence reads: CASSQEKGGQARWGGTEAFF. The CDR3 DNA reads as TGTGCCAGCAGCCAAGAGAAAGGAGGACAGGCACGTTGGGGGGGCACTGAAGCTTTCTTT.

The J gene is TRBJ2-5, the V gene TRBV7-3; 9 bases agree with TRBD2. This CDR3 comprises 15 residues. Per the germline V gene, CDR1 is SGHTA and CDR2 is FQGTGA. V was clipped by 1 base and J by 5 bases; unmatched bases: 5. The CDR3 sequence is CASSLISGSGETQYF. For the CDR3, the DNA is TGTGCCAGCAGCTTAATTAGCGGGAGTGGGGAGACCCAGTACTTC.

The CDR3 here is CASSESPGGAGYGYTF. Here the CDR3 DNA reads TGTGCCAGCAGTGAAAGTCCAGGGGGCGCGGGGTATGGCTACACCTTC. The V call is TRBV6-1, the J call TRBJ1-2, with 8 bases lining up with TRBD1. V was pared by 2 bases and J by 5 bases, with 10 bases of the junction left unmatched. The CDR3 contains 16 residues. Germline CDR1 is MNHNS and CDR2 is SASEGT.

This chain uses TRBV5-1 with TRBJ2-5, with D tentatively TRBD1 or TRBD2 (5 bases each). Germline V lookup: CDR1 SGHRS, CDR2 YFSETQ. This CDR3 region has 17 residues. Trimming left V 4 bases short and J 2 bases short, with 21 bases between. The CDR3: CASSPQPRGTYQETQYF. DNA of the CDR3: TGCGCCAGCAGCCCACAACCGAGAGGGACCTATCAAGAGACCCAGTACTTC.

Here the CDR3 reads CASSVGRDTDTQYF. The CDR3 DNA follows: TGTGCCAGCAGCGTGGGCAGGGACACAGATACGCAGTATTTT. J is TRBJ2-3 and V is TRBV9; D is possibly TRBD1 (5 bases). CDR3 length: 14 residues. Between the trimmed V and J ends, which lost 2 bases and 2 bases, there was a span of 9 bases. Germline lookup yields CDR1 SGDLS and CDR2 YYNGEE.

The V call is TRBV24-1, the J call TRBJ2-3, with D perhaps given as TRBD1 or TRBD2 (5 bases each). Germline CDR1 KGHDR, CDR2 SFDVKD. V was shortened by 5 bases and J by 1 base, with 12 bases between the two germline ends. This CDR3 comprises 15 residues. CDR3 nucleotides: TGTGCCACCAGTGCGGGGCAGGGACGCACAGATACGCAGTATTTT. This sequence encodes CATSAGQGRTDTQYF.

This clone was observed a single time. V and J are TRBV11-3 and TRBJ2-3; 9 bases are shared with TRBD1. Germline V gene sequence: CDR1 SGHNT, CDR2 YENEEA. Trimming cost V 1 base and J 6 bases; bases outside gene matches: 8. The CDR3 is 16 amino acids. The CDR3 here is CASSLGGDRGTDTQYF. The CDR3, as DNA: TGTGCCAGCAGCTTAGGAGGAGACAGGGGGACCGATACGCAGTATTTT.